This T cell receptor (beta chain) was sequenced in a study of T cell repertoires in cytomegalovirus infection. The overall study: Both a matching HLA type and CMV infection were indicated by public TCR beta signatures. Study results and caveats: Identification of carriers of CMV plus the relevant HLA was performed using cumulative public TCR beta family frequency. CMV-specific TCR beta clonotypes restricted by HLA-C dominated the ex vivo response.

This CDR3 has 12 residues. The germline V gene encodes CDR1 SQVTM and CDR2 ANQGSEA. V lost 2 bases and J 3 bases, leaving 8 bases between the germline ends. On this clonotype itself: The antigen is unknown.

TCRdb called the reads again in MiXCR, with one record for every CDR3 protein. Found here are 650,000 to 900,000 distinct CDR3 sequences, 32% of them singletons; the top ten hold over 10%. Specimen: cultured CD8+ T cells from PBMCs, collected from culture after CMV antigen stimulation. The chain recombines TRBV29-1 with TRBJ2-7; D is unresolved. This sequence originates from a human donor in good health (CMV status not recorded). Some clones in this sample may be carry-over from other donors' samples. The CDR3: CSVETAYYEQYF. The CDR3 DNA follows: TGCAGCGTTGAAACGGCCTACTACGAGCAGTACTTC.